This T cell receptor (beta chain) was profiled in a study of blood T cell repertoires in COVID-19. CDR1 is MDHEN and CDR2 is SYDVKM in the germline V gene. V was pared by 5 bases and J by 4 bases, with 8 bases between. The CDR3 is 12 amino acids. As for this clone: This sample includes further DNA sequences coding for the same CDR3.

Everyone who took part was about 18 to 90 years old, and they came from about 25 US areas. Sequencing was performed with immunoSEQ multiplex PCR; in TCRdb, only in-frame clones are kept and a portion is missing. The table shows 250,000 to 350,000 clones, with around 90% occurring only once. The receptor's source is a woman aged 18-35 years with acute COVID-19. The V and J genes are TRBV28 and TRBJ1-2; a weak D match, TRBD1 (6 bases). Sequences were obtained from PBMCs or T cells enriched from blood (not recorded which). The CDR3 sequence: CASSLGGYGYTF. The CDR3 bases are TGTGCCAGCAGTCTAGGGGGCTATGGCTACACCTTC.